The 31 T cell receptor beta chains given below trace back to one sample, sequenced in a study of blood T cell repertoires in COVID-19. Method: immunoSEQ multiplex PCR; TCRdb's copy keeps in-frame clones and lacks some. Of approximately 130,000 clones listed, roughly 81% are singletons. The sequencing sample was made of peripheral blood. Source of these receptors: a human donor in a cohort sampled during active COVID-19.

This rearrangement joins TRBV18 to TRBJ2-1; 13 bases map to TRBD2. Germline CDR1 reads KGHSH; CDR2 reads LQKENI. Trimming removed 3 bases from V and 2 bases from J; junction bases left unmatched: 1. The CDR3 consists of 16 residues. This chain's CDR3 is CASSPGTSGAYNEQFF. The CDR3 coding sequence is TGTGCCAGCTCACCCGGGACTAGCGGGGCCTACAATGAGCAGTTCTTC.

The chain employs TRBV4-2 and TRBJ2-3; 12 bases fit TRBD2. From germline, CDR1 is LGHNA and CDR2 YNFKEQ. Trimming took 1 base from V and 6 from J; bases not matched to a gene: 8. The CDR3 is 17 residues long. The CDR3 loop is CASSQVGASGGADTQYF. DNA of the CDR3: TGTGCCAGCAGCCAAGTCGGCGCTAGCGGGGGGGCCGATACGCAGTATTTT.

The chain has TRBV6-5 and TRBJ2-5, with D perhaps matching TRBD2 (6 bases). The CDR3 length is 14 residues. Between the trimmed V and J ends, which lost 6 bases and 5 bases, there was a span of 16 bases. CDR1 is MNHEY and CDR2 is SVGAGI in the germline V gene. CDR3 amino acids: CASSRLGEHETQYF. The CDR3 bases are TGTGCCAGCAGCAGACTAGGGGAGCACGAGACCCAGTACTTC.

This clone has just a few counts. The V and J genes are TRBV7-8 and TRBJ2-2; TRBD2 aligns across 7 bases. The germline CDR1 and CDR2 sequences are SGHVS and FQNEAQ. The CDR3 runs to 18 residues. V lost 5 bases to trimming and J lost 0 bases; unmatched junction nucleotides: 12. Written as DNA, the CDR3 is TGTGCCAGCAGCCCACGGACCAGACTAGCCGCGAACACCGGGGAGCTGTTTTTT. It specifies CASSPRTRLAANTGELFF.

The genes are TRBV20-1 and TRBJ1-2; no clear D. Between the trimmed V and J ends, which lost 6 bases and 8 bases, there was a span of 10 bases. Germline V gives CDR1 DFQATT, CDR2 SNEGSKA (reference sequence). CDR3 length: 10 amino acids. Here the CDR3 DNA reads TGCAGTGCAGGGAGGGAGGGCTACACCTTC. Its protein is CSAGREGYTF.

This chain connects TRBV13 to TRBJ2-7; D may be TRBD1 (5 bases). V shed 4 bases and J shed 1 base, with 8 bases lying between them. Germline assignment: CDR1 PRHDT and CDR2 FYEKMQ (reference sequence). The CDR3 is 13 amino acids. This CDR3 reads CASSSDMSYEQYF. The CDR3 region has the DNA TGTGCCAGCAGCTCGGACATGTCCTACGAGCAGTACTTC.

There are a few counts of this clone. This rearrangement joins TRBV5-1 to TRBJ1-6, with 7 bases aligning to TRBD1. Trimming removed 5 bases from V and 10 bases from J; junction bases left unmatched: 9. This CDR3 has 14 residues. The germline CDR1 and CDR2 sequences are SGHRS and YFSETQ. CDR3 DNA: TGCGCCAGCAGGGGCGACAGGGTTGAGTCACCCCTCCACTTT. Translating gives CASRGDRVESPLHF.

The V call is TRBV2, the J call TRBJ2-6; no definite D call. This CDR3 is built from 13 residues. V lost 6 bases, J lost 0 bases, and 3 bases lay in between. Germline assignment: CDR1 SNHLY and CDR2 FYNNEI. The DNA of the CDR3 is TGTGCCAGCAGCGTCTCTGGGGCCAACGTCCTGACTTTC. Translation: CASSVSGANVLTF.

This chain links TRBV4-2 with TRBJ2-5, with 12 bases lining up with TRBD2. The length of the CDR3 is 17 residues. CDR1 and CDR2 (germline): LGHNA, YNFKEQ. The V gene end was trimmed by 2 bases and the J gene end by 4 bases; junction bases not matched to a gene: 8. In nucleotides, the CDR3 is TGTGCCAGCAGCCAACCCCCTAGCGGGGGGGCAGTAGAGACCCAGTACTTC. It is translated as CASSQPPSGGAVETQYF.

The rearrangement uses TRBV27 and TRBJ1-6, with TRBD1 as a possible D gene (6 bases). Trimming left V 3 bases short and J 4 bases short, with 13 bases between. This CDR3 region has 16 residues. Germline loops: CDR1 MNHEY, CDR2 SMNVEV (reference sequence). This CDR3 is CASSFRTDRYNSPLHF. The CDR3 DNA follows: TGTGCCAGCAGTTTCCGGACAGATAGGTATAATTCACCCCTCCACTTT.

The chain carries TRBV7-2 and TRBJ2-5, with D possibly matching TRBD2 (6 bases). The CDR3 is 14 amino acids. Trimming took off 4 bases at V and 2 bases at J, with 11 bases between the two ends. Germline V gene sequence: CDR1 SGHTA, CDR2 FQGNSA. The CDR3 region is CASSSRLGQETQYF. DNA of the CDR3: TGTGCCAGCAGCTCCAGACTAGGACAAGAGACCCAGTACTTC.

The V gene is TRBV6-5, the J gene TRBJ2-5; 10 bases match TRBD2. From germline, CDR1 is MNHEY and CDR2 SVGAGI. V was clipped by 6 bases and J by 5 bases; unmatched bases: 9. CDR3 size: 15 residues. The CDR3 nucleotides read TGTGCCAGCAGGGTTAGCGGGGGGCGGGTGGAGACCCAGTACTTC. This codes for CASRVSGGRVETQYF.

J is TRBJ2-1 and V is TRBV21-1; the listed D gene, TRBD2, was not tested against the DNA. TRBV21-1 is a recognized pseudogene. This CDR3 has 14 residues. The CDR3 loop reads CASSRLGGYNEQFF. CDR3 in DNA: TGTGCCAGCAGCAGACTAGGAGGGTACAATGAGCAGTTCTTC.

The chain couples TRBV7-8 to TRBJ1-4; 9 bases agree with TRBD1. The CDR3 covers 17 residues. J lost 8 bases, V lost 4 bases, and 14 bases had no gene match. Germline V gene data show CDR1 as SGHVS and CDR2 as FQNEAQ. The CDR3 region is CASSSHNYRTGDEKLFF. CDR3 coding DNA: TGTGCCAGCAGCTCCCACAACTACAGGACAGGGGACGAAAAACTGTTTTTT.

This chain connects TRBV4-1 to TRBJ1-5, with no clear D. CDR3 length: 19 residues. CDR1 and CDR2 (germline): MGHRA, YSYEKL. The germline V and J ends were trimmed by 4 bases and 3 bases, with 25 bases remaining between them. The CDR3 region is CASSPPARAGGKYNQPQHF. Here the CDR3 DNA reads TGCGCCAGCAGCCCCCCAGCTAGGGCGGGCGGGAAATACAATCAGCCCCAGCATTTT.

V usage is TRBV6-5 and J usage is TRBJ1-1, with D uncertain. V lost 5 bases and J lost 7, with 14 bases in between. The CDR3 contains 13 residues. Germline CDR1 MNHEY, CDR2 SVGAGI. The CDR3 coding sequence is TGTGCCAGCAGTCCAGGCAGCCGAAATGAAGCTTTCTTT. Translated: CASSPGSRNEAFF.

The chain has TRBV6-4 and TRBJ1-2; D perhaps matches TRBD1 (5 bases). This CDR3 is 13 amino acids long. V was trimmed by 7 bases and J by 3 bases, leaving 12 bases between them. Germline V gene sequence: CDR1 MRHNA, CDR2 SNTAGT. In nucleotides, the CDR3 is TGTGCCAGCATCGCGACAGACTACTATGGCTACACCTTC. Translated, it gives CASIATDYYGYTF.

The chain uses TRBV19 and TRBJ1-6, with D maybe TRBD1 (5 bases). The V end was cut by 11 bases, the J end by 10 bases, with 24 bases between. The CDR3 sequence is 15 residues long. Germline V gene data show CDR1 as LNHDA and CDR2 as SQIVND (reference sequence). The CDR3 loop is CAGFQGHVSPSPLHF. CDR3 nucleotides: TGTGCCGGGTTTCAGGGCCATGTATCCCCATCACCCCTCCACTTT.

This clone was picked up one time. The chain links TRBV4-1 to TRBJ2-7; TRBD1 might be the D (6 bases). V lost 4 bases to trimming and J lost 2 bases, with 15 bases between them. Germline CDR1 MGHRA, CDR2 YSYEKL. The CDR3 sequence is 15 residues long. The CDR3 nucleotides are TGCGCCAGCAGCCCAACTAGGACAGTCACCTACGAGCAGTACTTC. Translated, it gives CASSPTRTVTYEQYF.

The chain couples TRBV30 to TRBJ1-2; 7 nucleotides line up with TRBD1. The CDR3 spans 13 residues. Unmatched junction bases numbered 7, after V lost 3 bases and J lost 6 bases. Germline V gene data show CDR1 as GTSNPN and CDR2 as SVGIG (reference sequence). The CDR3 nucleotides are TGTGCCTGGAGACCGGGACAGCACCATGGCTACACCTTC. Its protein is CAWRPGQHHGYTF. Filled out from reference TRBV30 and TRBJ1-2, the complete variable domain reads SQTIHQWPATLVQPVGSPLSLECTVEGTSNPNLYWYRQAAGRGLQLLFYSVGIGQISSEVPQNLSASRPQDRQFILSSKKLLLSDSGFYLCAWRPGQHHGYTFGSGTRLTVV.

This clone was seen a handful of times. CDR3 DNA sequence: TGTGCCTGGAGTGTTGGGGCTTATCAGCCCCAGCATTTT. It yields the protein CAWSVGAYQPQHF. The rearrangement joins TRBV30 to TRBJ1-5; tentatively, D is TRBD1 (5 bases). The CDR3 runs to 13 residues. Germline lookup yields CDR1 GTSNPN and CDR2 SVGIG (reference sequence). Trimming took 0 bases from V and 5 from J, leaving 8 bases between them.

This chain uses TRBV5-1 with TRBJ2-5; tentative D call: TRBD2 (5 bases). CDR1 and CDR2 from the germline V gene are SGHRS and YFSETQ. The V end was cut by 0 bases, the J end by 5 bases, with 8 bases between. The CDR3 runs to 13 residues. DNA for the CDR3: TGCGCCAGCAGCTTGGTGGGCGGGGAGACCCAGTACTTC. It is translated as CASSLVGGETQYF.

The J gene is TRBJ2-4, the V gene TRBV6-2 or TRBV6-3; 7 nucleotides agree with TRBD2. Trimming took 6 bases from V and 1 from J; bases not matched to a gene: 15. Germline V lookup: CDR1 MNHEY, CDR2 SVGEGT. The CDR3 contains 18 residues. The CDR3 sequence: CASSQRRRLAGAKNIQYF. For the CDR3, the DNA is TGTGCCAGCAGCCAACGTCGCCGTTTAGCGGGTGCCAAAAACATTCAGTACTTC.

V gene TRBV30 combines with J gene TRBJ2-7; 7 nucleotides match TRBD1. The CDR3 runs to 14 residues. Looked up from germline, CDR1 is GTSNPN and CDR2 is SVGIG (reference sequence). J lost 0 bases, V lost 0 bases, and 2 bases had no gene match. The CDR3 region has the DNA TGTGCCTGGAGTGTGACAGGGCACTCCTACGAGCAGTACTTC. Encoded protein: CAWSVTGHSYEQYF.

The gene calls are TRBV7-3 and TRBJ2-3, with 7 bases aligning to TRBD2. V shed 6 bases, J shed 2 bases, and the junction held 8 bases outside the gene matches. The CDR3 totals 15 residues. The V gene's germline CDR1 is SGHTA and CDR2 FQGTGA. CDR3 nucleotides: TGTGCCAGCAGTCTACTCGGGGGGTTCACAGATACGCAGTATTTT. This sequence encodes CASSLLGGFTDTQYF.

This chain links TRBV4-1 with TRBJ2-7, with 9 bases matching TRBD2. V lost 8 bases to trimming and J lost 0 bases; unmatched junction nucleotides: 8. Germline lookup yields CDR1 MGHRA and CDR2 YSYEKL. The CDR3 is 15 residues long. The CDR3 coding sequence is TGCGCCAGCGCGCTTAGCGGGGGAAGCTCCTACGAGCAGTACTTC. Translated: CASALSGGSSYEQYF.

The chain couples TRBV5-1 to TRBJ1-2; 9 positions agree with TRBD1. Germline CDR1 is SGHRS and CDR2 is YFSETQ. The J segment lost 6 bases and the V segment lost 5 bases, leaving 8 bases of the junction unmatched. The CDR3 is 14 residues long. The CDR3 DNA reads TGCGCCAGCAGAGACACAGGGGGCGCAGATGGCTACACCTTC. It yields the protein CASRDTGGADGYTF.

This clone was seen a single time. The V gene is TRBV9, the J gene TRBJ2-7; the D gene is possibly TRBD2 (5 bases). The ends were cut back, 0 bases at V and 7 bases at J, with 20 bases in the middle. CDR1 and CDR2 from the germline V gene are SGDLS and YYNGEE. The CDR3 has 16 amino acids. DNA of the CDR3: TGTGCCAGCAGCGTAGGAGGGAACCCCTCGCCTCTGGAGCAGTACTTC. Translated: CASSVGGNPSPLEQYF.

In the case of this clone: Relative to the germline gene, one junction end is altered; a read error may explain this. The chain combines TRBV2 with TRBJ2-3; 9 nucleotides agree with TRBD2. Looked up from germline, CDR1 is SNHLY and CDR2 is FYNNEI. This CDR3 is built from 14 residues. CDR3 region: CASREAGGTDTQYF. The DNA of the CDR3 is TGTGCCAGCAGGGAAGCGGGGGGTACAGATACGCAGTATTTT.

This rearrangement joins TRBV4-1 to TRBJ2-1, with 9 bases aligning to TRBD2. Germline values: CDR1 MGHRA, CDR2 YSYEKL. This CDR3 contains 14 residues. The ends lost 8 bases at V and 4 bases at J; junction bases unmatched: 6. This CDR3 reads CASGDSGGYNEQFF. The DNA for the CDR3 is TGCGCCAGCGGAGATAGCGGGGGATACAATGAGCAGTTCTTC.

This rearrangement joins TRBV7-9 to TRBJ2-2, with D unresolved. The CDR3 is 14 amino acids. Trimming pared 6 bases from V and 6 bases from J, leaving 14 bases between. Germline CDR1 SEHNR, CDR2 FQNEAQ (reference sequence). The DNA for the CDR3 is TGTGCCAGCAGGACCCACACGGCGGCCGGGGAGCTGTTTTTT. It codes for CASRTHTAAGELFF. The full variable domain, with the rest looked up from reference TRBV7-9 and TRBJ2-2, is DTGVSQNPRHKITKRGQNVTFRCDPISEHNRLYWYRQTLGQGPEFLTYFQNEAQLEKSRLLSDRFSAERPKGSFSTLEIQRTEQGDSAMYLCASRTHTAAGELFFGEGSRLTVL.